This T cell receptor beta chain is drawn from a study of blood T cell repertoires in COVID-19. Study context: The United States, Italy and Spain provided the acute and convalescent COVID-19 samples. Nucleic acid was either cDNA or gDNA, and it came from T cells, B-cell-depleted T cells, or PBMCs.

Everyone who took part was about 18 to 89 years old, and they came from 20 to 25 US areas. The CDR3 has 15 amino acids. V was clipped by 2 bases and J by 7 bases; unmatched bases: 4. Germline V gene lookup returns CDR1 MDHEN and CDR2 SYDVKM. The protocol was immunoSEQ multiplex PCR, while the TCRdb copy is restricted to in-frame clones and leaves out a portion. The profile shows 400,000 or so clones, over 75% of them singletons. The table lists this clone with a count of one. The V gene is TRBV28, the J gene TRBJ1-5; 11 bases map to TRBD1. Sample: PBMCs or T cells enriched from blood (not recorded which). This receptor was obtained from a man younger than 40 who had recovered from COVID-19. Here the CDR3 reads CASSLRGQGGQPQHF. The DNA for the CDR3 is TGTGCCAGCAGTTTAAGGGGACAGGGGGGCCAGCCCCAGCATTTT.